The clone carrying this T cell receptor (beta chain) was counted at least ten times. This sample stems from a study of Graves' ophthalmopathy and Graves' hyperthyroidism. Transcripts of RNA were the source for amplifying TCR beta CDR3 regions. The first round was an RT-PCR with HTBI primers, and the second round was a multiplex PCR. TCRdb re-derived calls from the multiplex PCR reads in MiXCR, one entry per CDR3 protein. Of 600,000 to 700,000 distinct CDR3 sequences in the sample, over 40% are singletons; the top ten hold 3.3%. Germline CDR1 ENHRY, CDR2 SYGVKD. V lost 0 bases and J 3 bases, leaving 12 bases between the germline ends. This CDR3 spans 15 amino acids.

The rearrangement uses TRBV10-3 and TRBJ2-7; TRBD1 might be the D (6 bases). The TCR sequence derives from an adult man with Graves' ophthalmopathy. Sequenced sample: peripheral blood. The CDR3 DNA is TGTGCCATCAGTGAGTCGACAGGTATAGTCTACGAGCAGTACTTC. This gives the protein CAISESTGIVYEQYF.